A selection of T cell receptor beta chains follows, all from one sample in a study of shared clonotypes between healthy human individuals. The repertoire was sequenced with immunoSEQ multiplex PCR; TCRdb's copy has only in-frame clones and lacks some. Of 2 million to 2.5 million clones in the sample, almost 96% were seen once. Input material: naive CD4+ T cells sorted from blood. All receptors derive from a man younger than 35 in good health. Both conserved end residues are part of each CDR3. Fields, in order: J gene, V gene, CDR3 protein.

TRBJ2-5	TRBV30	CAWSVLRGRETQYF
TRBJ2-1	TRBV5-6	CASSLHTGRFWEQFF
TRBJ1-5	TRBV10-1	CASSATERQPQHF
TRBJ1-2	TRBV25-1	CASSEWGINYGYTF
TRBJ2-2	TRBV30	CAWSEKWDRSLVGELFF
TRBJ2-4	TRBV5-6	CASSLPGTTSGNIQYF
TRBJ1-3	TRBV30	CAWNVGSGNTIYF
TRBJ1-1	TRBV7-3	CASSLTEDTEAFF
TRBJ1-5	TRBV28	CASSGAQFNQPQHF
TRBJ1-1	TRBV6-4	CASSAQQGPRFMNTEAFF